This passage covers 8 T cell receptor beta chains from one sample sequenced in a study of response to subunit inactivated influenza vaccine. TCRdb reprocessed the RT-PCR reads via MiXCR and lists one record per CDR3 protein. The data show a few hundred thousand distinct CDR3 sequences, 14% seen once. The source was PBMCs from blood, collected 11 to 12 days after vaccination. The receptor set was obtained from a man between 45 and 60 years old who received an inactivated influenza vaccine.

The chain uses TRBV21-1 and TRBJ1-2; the D call TRBD1 from the table was never checked on the DNA. TRBV21-1 is classified as a pseudogene. The CDR3 extends over 15 amino acids. This chain's CDR3 is CASSIGRDPHYGYTF. In DNA form, the CDR3 reads TGTGCCAGCAGCATCGGCCGGGACCCACACTATGGCTACACCTTC.

The count of this clonotype is one. The J gene is TRBJ2-7, the V gene TRBV6-2 or TRBV6-3, with D tentatively TRBD1 or TRBD2 (6 bases each). Germline CDR1 is MNHEY and CDR2 is SVGEGT. The CDR3 sequence is 18 residues long. V gave up 0 bases and J gave up 0 bases, with 18 bases separating them. The CDR3 sequence: CASSYSPGDITLSYEQYF. CDR3 sequence (DNA): TGTGCCAGCAGTTACTCGCCGGGGGACATTACCCTCTCCTACGAGCAGTACTTC.

The chain has TRBV25-1 and TRBJ2-1; D possibly corresponds to TRBD2 (6 bases). This CDR3 is 19 amino acids long. Germline V gene lookup returns CDR1 MGHDK and CDR2 SYGVNS. The germline V and J ends were trimmed by 0 bases and 2 bases, with 20 bases remaining between them. The DNA for the CDR3 is TGTGCCAGCAGTGAATACCCGACAGATAGCGGACCGACCTACAATGAGCAGTTCTTC. It specifies CASSEYPTDSGPTYNEQFF.

This clonotype came up a few times. The chain couples TRBV7-7 to TRBJ1-1, with TRBD1 matching 8 bases. The CDR3 loop spans 14 amino acids. Germline loops: CDR1 SSHAT, CDR2 FNYEAQ (reference sequence). J was trimmed by 5 bases and V by 11 bases; bases with no gene match: 13. The CDR3 sequence is CAETPRQGRTEAFF. The CDR3 nucleotides read TGTGCCGAGACCCCCCGACAGGGGAGGACTGAAGCTTTCTTT.

This clonotype was found a few times. The chain couples TRBV5-1 to TRBJ1-4; D not resolved. The V gene lost 2 bases and the J gene lost 3 bases, with 14 bases spanning the gap. CDR3 length equals 16 residues. CDR1 is SGHRS and CDR2 is YFSETQ in the germline V gene. CDR3 loop: CASSFFERSSNEKLFF. The CDR3 nucleotides read TGCGCCAGCAGCTTCTTTGAGAGGAGCTCTAATGAAAAACTGTTTTTT.

The chain couples TRBV30 to TRBJ1-5, with D perhaps matching TRBD1 (5 bases). This CDR3 region has 14 residues. Germline lookup yields CDR1 GTSNPN and CDR2 SVGIG (reference sequence). Between the trimmed V and J ends, which lost 1 base and 3 bases, there was a span of 10 bases. CDR3 nucleotide sequence: TGTGCCTGGAGTGGAGGGGAGCACAATCAGCCCCAGCATTTT. Translated, it gives CAWSGGEHNQPQHF.

In its sample, this clonotype was seen many times. The rearrangement links TRBV20-1 to TRBJ2-1; D is perhaps TRBD1 (5 bases). CDR1 and CDR2 (germline): DFQATT, SNEGSKA (reference sequence). The CDR3 runs to 14 residues. CDR3 nucleotides: TGCAGCGCCCTCGCCGAGACAGCTTACAATGAGCAGTTCTTC. Amino acid sequence: CSALAETAYNEQFF.

The genes are TRBV9 and TRBJ2-3, with 11 nucleotides matching TRBD2. Germline CDR1 SGDLS, CDR2 YYNGEE. This CDR3 comprises 18 residues. J gave up 2 bases and V 0 bases, and 8 bases lay outside the gene matches. DNA for the CDR3: TGTGCCAGCAGCGTAGCCCTTTCTAGCGGGGGGAACACAGATACGCAGTATTTT. Translation gives CASSVALSSGGNTDTQYF.